Presented here are 5 T cell receptor beta chains from one specimen sequenced in a study of OX40 agonist ivuxolimab in advanced cancers. Profiling relied on immunoSEQ multiplex PCR, and the TCRdb table lists in-frame clones only, not all of them. The data show thousands of clones, over 70% seen once. The material sequenced was CD4+ or CD8+ T cells sorted from blood, taken in a trial of the OX40 agonist ivuxolimab. All receptors derive from an adult with an advanced solid tumor such as melanoma, head and neck, liver or kidney cancer.

The rearrangement uses TRBV7-9 and TRBJ2-1; D is perhaps TRBD1 or TRBD2 (5 bases each). This CDR3 has 13 amino acids. V dropped 6 bases and J dropped 6 bases, with 12 bases sitting between them. The germline V gene has CDR1 SEHNR and CDR2 FQNEAQ (reference sequence). The CDR3 loop is CASRRGEGNEQFF. The DNA of the CDR3 is TGTGCCAGCAGAAGGGGAGAGGGCAATGAGCAGTTCTTC.

This sequence joins TRBV4-3 and TRBJ1-5, with TRBD1 as a possible D gene (6 bases). Germline V gene data show CDR1 as LGHNA and CDR2 as YSLEER. The V end was cut by 2 bases, the J end by 2 bases, with 16 bases between. The CDR3 spans 17 residues. The CDR3: CASSQSLRGWGNQPQHF. CDR3 nucleotide sequence: TGCGCCAGCAGCCAAAGCCTCAGGGGATGGGGCAATCAGCCCCAGCATTTT.

This clone was seen a single time. This chain connects TRBV5-4 to TRBJ2-1; 11 bases line up with TRBD2. CDR3 length: 17 amino acids. CDR1 is SGHNT, CDR2 YYREEE, per germline (reference sequence). J lost 0 bases, V lost 4 bases, and 6 bases had no gene match. The CDR3 sequence: CASSAGLAGTSYNEQFF. The CDR3 DNA reads as TGTGCCAGCAGCGCTGGACTAGCGGGCACCTCCTACAATGAGCAGTTCTTC. Complete variable domain (other parts from reference TRBV5-4 and TRBJ2-1): ETGVTQSPTHLIKTRGQQVTLRCSSQSGHNTVSWYQQALGQGPQFIFQYYREEENGRGNFPPRFSGLQFPNYSSELNVNALELDDSALYLCASSAGLAGTSYNEQFFGPGTRLTVL.

The gene calls are TRBV6-1 and TRBJ1-1; 7 bases are shared with TRBD1. The V gene end was trimmed by 3 bases and the J gene end by 0 bases; junction bases not matched to a gene: 1. CDR3 length equals 14 residues. Looked up from germline, CDR1 is MNHNS and CDR2 is SASEGT. The CDR3 protein is CASSETGMNTEAFF. In nucleotides, the CDR3 is TGTGCCAGCAGTGAGACAGGGATGAACACTGAAGCTTTCTTT.

V and J are TRBV9 and TRBJ1-4; D uncertain. The CDR3 is 14 amino acids. Trimming shortened V by 0 bases and J by 5 bases, and 8 bases separated the two germline ends. Germline V gene lookup returns CDR1 SGDLS and CDR2 YYNGEE. CDR3: CASSVAGFNEKLFF. The CDR3 region has the DNA TGTGCCAGCAGCGTAGCCGGGTTCAATGAAAAACTGTTTTTT.